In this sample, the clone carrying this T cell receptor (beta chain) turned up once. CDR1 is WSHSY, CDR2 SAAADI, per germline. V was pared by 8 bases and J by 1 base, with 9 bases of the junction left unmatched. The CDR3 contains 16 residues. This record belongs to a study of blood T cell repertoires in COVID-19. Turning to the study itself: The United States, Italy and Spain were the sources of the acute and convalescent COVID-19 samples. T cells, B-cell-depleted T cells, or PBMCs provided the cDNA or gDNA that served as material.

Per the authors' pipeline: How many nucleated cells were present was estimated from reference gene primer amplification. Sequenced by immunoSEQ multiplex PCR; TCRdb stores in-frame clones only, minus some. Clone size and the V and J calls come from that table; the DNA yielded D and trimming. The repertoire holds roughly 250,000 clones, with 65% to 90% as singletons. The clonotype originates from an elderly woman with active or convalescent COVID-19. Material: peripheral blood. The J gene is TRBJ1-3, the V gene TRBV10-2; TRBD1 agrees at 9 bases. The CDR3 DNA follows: TGCGCCAGCGGGGGGGACAGGGAAGCTTCTGGAAACACCATATATTTT. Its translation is CASGGDREASGNTIYF.